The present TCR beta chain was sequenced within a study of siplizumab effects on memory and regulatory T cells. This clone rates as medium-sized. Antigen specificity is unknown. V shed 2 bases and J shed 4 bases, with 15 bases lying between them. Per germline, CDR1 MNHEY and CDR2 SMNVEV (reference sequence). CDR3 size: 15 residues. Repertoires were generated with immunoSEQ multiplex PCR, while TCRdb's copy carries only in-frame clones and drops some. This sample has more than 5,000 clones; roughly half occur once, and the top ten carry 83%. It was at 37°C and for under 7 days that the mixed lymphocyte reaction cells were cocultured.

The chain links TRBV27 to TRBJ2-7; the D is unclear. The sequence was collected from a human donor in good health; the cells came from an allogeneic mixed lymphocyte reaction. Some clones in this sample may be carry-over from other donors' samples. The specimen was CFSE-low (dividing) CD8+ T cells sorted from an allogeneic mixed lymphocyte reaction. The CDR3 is CASSLIGRNLYEQYF. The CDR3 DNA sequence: TGTGCCAGCAGTTTAATTGGGCGCAACTTGTACGAGCAGTACTTC.